Following are 25 T cell receptor beta chains from one sample sequenced in a study of cytomegalovirus exposure and HLA in healthy donors. Profiled with immunoSEQ multiplex PCR; TCRdb holds only in-frame clones, not every one. The table shows fewer than 130,000 clones, with roughly 88% occurring only once. Sequencing input: PBMCs. These receptors came from a woman aged 25 to 39 in good health and CMV-seropositive.

This clone was seen only once. The CDR3: CASSEAPSGGQETQYF. The CDR3 DNA is TGTGCCAGCAGTGAAGCTCCTAGCGGGGGCCAAGAGACCCAGTACTTC. The chain employs TRBV2 and TRBJ2-5; 10 bases are a match to TRBD2. This CDR3 contains 16 residues. Germline values: CDR1 SNHLY, CDR2 FYNNEI. The V and J ends lost 0 bases and 1 base, in that order; junction bases with no gene match: 2.

The chain carries TRBV4-1 and TRBJ1-5; no firm D call. In germline, CDR1 is MGHRA, CDR2 YSYEKL. V was clipped by 4 bases and J by 3 bases, with 16 bases between them. This CDR3 comprises 16 residues. For the CDR3, the DNA is TGCGCCAGCAGCCCCAGCTGGGGAGGGAACAATCAGCCCCAGCATTTT. Its translation is CASSPSWGGNNQPQHF.

This rearrangement joins TRBV5-1 to TRBJ2-7; perhaps TRBD2 as D (5 bases). Germline CDR1 and CDR2: SGHRS and YFSETQ. The V and J ends lost 4 bases and 3 bases respectively, with 17 bases between them. The CDR3 contains 15 residues. The CDR3 nucleotides are TGCGCCAGCAGCGAGGAGGCGGGTACGATCTACGAGCAGTACTTC. Amino acids: CASSEEAGTIYEQYF.

This rearrangement joins TRBV6-1 to TRBJ1-4; D gene ambiguous. CDR3 length: 17 amino acids. Germline assignment: CDR1 MNHNS and CDR2 SASEGT. V lost 4 bases and J 3 bases, leaving 18 bases between the germline ends. The CDR3 DNA is TGTGCCAGCAGTGCCGTTCTTAGTGGGAGGGCTAATGAAAAACTGTTTTTT. Its translation is CASSAVLSGRANEKLFF.

CDR3 sequence (DNA): TGTGCCAGCAGCCTGGGACTATCGGAGACCCAGTACTTC. Its translation is CASSLGLSETQYF. J is TRBJ2-5 and V is TRBV11-3; 7 positions match TRBD2. V dropped 5 bases and J dropped 5; count of bases not matched to a gene: 5. From germline, CDR1 is SGHNT and CDR2 YENEEA. This CDR3 region has 13 residues.

V and J are TRBV9 and TRBJ2-1; the D gene is possibly TRBD2 (5 bases). This CDR3 is built from 15 residues. The germline V gene encodes CDR1 SGDLS and CDR2 YYNGEE. With 2 bases removed from V and 2 bases from J, the gap between germline ends came to 11 bases. CDR3 sequence (DNA): TGTGCCAGCAGCGTCGACGGGAATCCCTACAATGAGCAGTTCTTC. Translated: CASSVDGNPYNEQFF.

This sequence joins TRBV7-2 and TRBJ2-2; tentative D call: TRBD1 (5 bases). CDR3 size: 15 residues. Looked up from germline, CDR1 is SGHTA and CDR2 is FQGNSA. The V end lost 2 bases, the J end lost 5 bases, and 12 bases lay between the germline ends. CDR3 loop: CASSLLGEGTGELFF. For the CDR3, the DNA is TGTGCCAGCAGCTTATTAGGGGAAGGGACCGGGGAGCTGTTTTTT.

The chain carries TRBV11-2 and TRBJ2-1, with D maybe TRBD1 (5 bases). The CDR3 runs 13 residues. Trimming removed 3 bases at V and 4 bases at J, with 7 bases between. Germline V gives CDR1 SGHAT, CDR2 FQNNGV. The CDR3 sequence: CASSLDNYNEQFF. DNA of the CDR3: TGTGCCAGCAGCTTGGACAATTACAATGAGCAGTTCTTC.

As regards this clone: An end of the junction differs from the germline gene, which may be a read error. The rearrangement uses TRBV4-1 and TRBJ2-5; 9 nucleotides match TRBD2. This CDR3 has 13 amino acids. Germline CDR1 reads MGHRA; CDR2 reads YSYEKL. The CDR3 nucleotides are TGCGCCAGCAGCCAAGTCCCTAGCGGGGCCACCGACTTC. Translating it yields CASSQVPSGATDF.

This chain uses TRBV4-1 with TRBJ2-3, with 9 positions matching TRBD2. Looked up from germline, CDR1 is MGHRA and CDR2 is YSYEKL. With 4 bases clipped from V and 6 bases from J, the junction kept 14 bases outside the gene matches. This CDR3 spans 17 amino acids. In DNA, the CDR3 is TGCGCCAGCAGCCGCGGGAGGGCTAGCGGGACCCAGGATACGCAGTATTTT. Amino acid sequence: CASSRGRASGTQDTQYF.

J is TRBJ1-6 and V is TRBV14; D may be TRBD1 (5 bases). The germline V and J ends were trimmed by 3 bases and 9 bases, with 12 bases remaining between them. From germline, CDR1 is SGHDN and CDR2 FVKESK. The CDR3 covers 14 residues. The DNA for the CDR3 is TGTGCCAGCAGCCAGTCCAGGGTTGGTTCACCCCTCCACTTT. This codes for CASSQSRVGSPLHF. The whole variable domain, remainder taken from reference TRBV14 and TRBJ1-6, is EAGVTQFPSHSVIEKGQTVTLRCDPISGHDNLYWYRRVMGKEIKFLLHFVKESKQDESGMPNNRFLAERTGGTYSTLKVQPAELEDSGVYFCASSQSRVGSPLHFGNGTRLTVT.

The chain employs TRBV7-2 and TRBJ2-3; 13 nucleotides match TRBD2. J gave up 3 bases and V 4 bases, and 4 bases lay outside the gene matches. In germline, CDR1 is SGHTA, CDR2 FQGNSA. The CDR3 loop spans 16 amino acids. The CDR3 DNA is TGTGCCAGCAGCTCGGGACTAGCGGGGAAGACAGATACGCAGTATTTT. Translating gives CASSSGLAGKTDTQYF.

The CDR3 DNA sequence: TGCGCCAGCAGCCGAAAGGGACTAGCGGGAGGGAGGAACAATGAGCAGTTCTTC. It yields the protein CASSRKGLAGGRNNEQFF. The rearrangement joins TRBV5-1 to TRBJ2-1, with 16 bases that match TRBD2. Losses at the gene ends were 4 bases for V and 5 bases for J; bases not matched to a gene: 9. The CDR3 extends over 18 amino acids. The germline V gene encodes CDR1 SGHRS and CDR2 YFSETQ.

CDR3 in amino acids: CASSRNQQGFGYTF. DNA of the CDR3: TGCGCCAGCAGCAGAAATCAACAGGGTTTTGGCTACACCTTC. The rearrangement joins TRBV5-1 to TRBJ1-2, with D tentatively TRBD1 (6 bases). Trimming removed 4 bases from V and 7 bases from J, with 17 bases in between. This CDR3 contains 14 residues. Germline CDR1 SGHRS, CDR2 YFSETQ.

The rearrangement uses TRBV9 and TRBJ2-1; weak D call: TRBD2 (5 bases). This CDR3 has 13 amino acids. CDR1 and CDR2 from the germline V gene are SGDLS and YYNGEE. Trimming left V 4 bases short and J 4 bases short, with 9 bases between. The CDR3 reads CASSRTSYNEQFF. For the CDR3, the DNA is TGTGCCAGCAGCCGGACTTCATACAATGAGCAGTTCTTC.

The chain couples TRBV30 to TRBJ1-5; D gene ambiguous. The V and J ends lost 0 bases and 3 bases respectively, with 9 bases between them. Per the germline V gene, CDR1 is GTSNPN and CDR2 is SVGIG (reference sequence). This CDR3 region has 14 residues. CDR3: CAWSVQQFNQPQHF. The CDR3 DNA sequence: TGTGCCTGGAGTGTACAACAGTTCAATCAGCCCCAGCATTTT.

V gene TRBV27 combines with J gene TRBJ1-4; possibly TRBD1 for D (6 bases). Germline V gene data show CDR1 as MNHEY and CDR2 as SMNVEV (reference sequence). The CDR3 has 14 amino acids. Between the trimmed V and J ends, which lost 8 bases and 12 bases, there was a span of 22 bases. In nucleotides, the CDR3 is TGTGCCAGCCGGGCCCCAGGGGACATAAGGGAACTGTTTTTT. Translation gives CASRAPGDIRELFF.

The chain joins TRBV29-1 to TRBJ2-3; D ambiguous. Deletions cut 6 bases from V and 1 base from J, with 14 bases between. The CDR3 has 14 residues. Germline V CDR1 and CDR2: SQVTM, ANQGSEA. CDR3 DNA sequence: TGCAGCGTGGTACAGAGTTCTGGCACAGATACGCAGTATTTT. It encodes CSVVQSSGTDTQYF.

The gene calls are TRBV2 and TRBJ2-5, with D unresolved. Deletions cut 4 bases from V and 0 bases from J, with 3 bases between. Germline V lookup: CDR1 SNHLY, CDR2 FYNNEI. The CDR3 is made up of 12 amino acids. CDR3: CASSAYQETQYF. Written as DNA, the CDR3 is TGTGCCAGCAGTGCGTACCAAGAGACCCAGTACTTC.

This chain connects TRBV11-3 to TRBJ2-1; D is unresolved. The V end was cut by 2 bases, the J end by 5 bases, with 4 bases between. CDR3 length: 12 residues. CDR1 and CDR2 from the germline V gene are SGHNT and YENEEA. The CDR3 loop reads CASSLTDNEQFF. CDR3 sequence (DNA): TGTGCCAGCAGCTTAACGGACAATGAGCAGTTCTTC.

This rearrangement joins TRBV5-1 to TRBJ2-1, with 8 nucleotides matching TRBD1. Germline V gene data show CDR1 as SGHRS and CDR2 as YFSETQ. This CDR3 region has 14 residues. J gave up 8 bases and V 1 base, and 5 bases lay outside the gene matches. CDR3 nucleotides: TGCGCCAGCAGCTTGAACCAGGGGGCGGATGAGCAGTTCTTC. Translation: CASSLNQGADEQFF.

This rearrangement joins TRBV10-3 to TRBJ2-1; weak D call: TRBD2 (6 bases). CDR3 length: 16 amino acids. V was pared by 0 bases and J by 0 bases, with 9 bases between. Germline V CDR1 and CDR2: ENHRY, SYGVKD. The CDR3 reads CAISESGGSSYNEQFF. The CDR3, as DNA: TGTGCCATCAGTGAGTCTGGGGGGAGCTCCTACAATGAGCAGTTCTTC.

This rearrangement joins TRBV19 to TRBJ1-1; 7 bases agree with TRBD1. The length of the CDR3 is 14 residues. Germline assignment: CDR1 LNHDA and CDR2 SQIVND (reference sequence). After removal of 9 bases from V and 8 bases from J, the junction contained 15 bases not matched to a gene. The CDR3 nucleotides are TGTGCCAGCAGAGATGATTCAGGGGGTAGGGAAGCTTTCTTT. Translated: CASRDDSGGREAFF.

CDR3 nucleotides: TGTGCCAGCAGCTTAGACCCAGGATACGAGCAGTACTTC. Amino acids: CASSLDPGYEQYF. This rearrangement joins TRBV7-3 to TRBJ2-7; D gene uncertain. CDR1 and CDR2 (germline): SGHTA, FQGTGA. The CDR3 loop spans 13 amino acids. Between the trimmed V and J ends, which lost 2 bases and 4 bases, there was a span of 9 bases.

V gene TRBV6-1 combines with J gene TRBJ1-1; 7 bases align to TRBD1. Germline trimming cut 6 bases from V and 0 bases from J; bases unmatched to any gene: 7. Germline V gene data show CDR1 as MNHNS and CDR2 as SASEGT. This CDR3 spans 15 amino acids. In nucleotides, the CDR3 is TGTGCCAGCAGCAGGGGGAGTACCATGAACACTGAAGCTTTCTTT. It encodes CASSRGSTMNTEAFF.